This record covers a single T cell receptor beta chain. The repertoire was sequenced with immunoSEQ multiplex PCR; TCRdb's copy has only in-frame clones and lacks some. The data contain 95,000 to 150,000 clones, about 82% of them singletons. CDR1 and CDR2 (germline): LGHDT, YNNKEL (reference sequence). With 2 bases clipped from V and 3 bases from J, the junction kept 4 bases outside the gene matches. The CDR3 length is 15 residues. This record belongs to a study of blood T cell repertoires in COVID-19. Study as a whole: Samples came from the United States, Italy and Spain, spanning acute and convalescent COVID-19. T cells, B-cell-depleted T cells, or PBMCs supplied cDNA or gDNA.

The specimen sequenced was peripheral blood. This receptor was identified in a man between 60 and 70 years old with active or convalescent COVID-19. This chain connects TRBV3-1 (or the pseudogene TRBV3-2) to TRBJ2-5; 9 positions agree with TRBD1. The DNA of the CDR3 is TGTGCCAGCAGCCAACCCCGACAGGGGGAAGAGACCCAGTACTTC. Protein sequence: CASSQPRQGEETQYF.